The clone carrying this TCR beta chain occurred a few times. This sample is drawn from a study of blood T cell repertoires in COVID-19. Study context: The United States, Italy and Spain provided the acute and convalescent COVID-19 samples. From T cells, B-cell-depleted T cells, or PBMCs came the material, which was cDNA or gDNA.

This CDR3 has 16 residues. Trimming removed 5 bases from V and 6 bases from J; junction bases left unmatched: 13. In germline, CDR1 is SEHNR, CDR2 FQNEAQ (reference sequence). As processed by the authors: For nucleated cells, counts were estimated from reference gene primer amplification. TCRdb's table, derived via immunoSEQ multiplex PCR, lists solely in-frame clones and lacks some. V and J calls and clone size are those listed in that table; D and trimming were worked out from the DNA. Here the sample spans roughly 30,000 clones, around nine tenths being singletons. The specimen was peripheral blood. The rearrangement joins TRBV7-9 to TRBJ1-3; 7 bases fit TRBD1. The receptor was isolated from a human donor in a cohort sampled during active COVID-19. The donor label of this sample is uncertain. Written as DNA, the CDR3 is TGTGCCAGCAGCCCCTGGACAGGCCCAGACCTAAACACCATATATTTT. Translated, it gives CASSPWTGPDLNTIYF.